The rows below give T cell receptor beta chains drawn from one sample of a study of T cell responses to AZD1222 COVID-19 vaccine. Using immunoSEQ multiplex PCR, the repertoire was profiled, and TCRdb retains in-frame clones only, with some absent. The sample has 130,000 or so clones, roughly nine tenths seen once. The sequences come from peripheral blood, collected 28 days after the second AZD1222 dose. Receptor source: an adult who received the AZD1222 COVID-19 vaccine. CDR3s include the opening cysteine and the closing phenylalanine or tryptophan. The D gene is left open where the match is weak. Size tells how often a clone was seen (once, few, many) or the class of an expanded clone, and some rows leave it out.

clone_size: .; d_call: .; j_call: TRBJ1-1; v_call: TRBV4-2; cdr3_nt: TGTGCCAGCAGCCGGAAAGGGGACAAAAGAACTACTGAAGCTTTCTTT; cdr3_aa: CASSRKGDKRTTEAFF
clone_size: .; d_call: TRBD1; j_call: TRBJ2-5; v_call: TRBV30; cdr3_nt: TGTGCCTGGACACCCTGGACAGGGGCAGGAGAGACCCAGTACTTC; cdr3_aa: CAWTPWTGAGETQYF
clone_size: .; d_call: .; j_call: TRBJ1-2; v_call: TRBV6-5; cdr3_nt: TGTGCGGTGGCCACCGTAATTTATGGCTACACCTTC; cdr3_aa: CAVATVIYGYTF
clone_size: .; d_call: TRBD2; j_call: TRBJ2-5; v_call: TRBV30; cdr3_nt: TGTGCCTGGAGTGTACTAGCGCAAGAGACCCAGTACTTC; cdr3_aa: CAWSVLAQETQYF
clone_size: .; d_call: .; j_call: TRBJ1-5; v_call: TRBV30; cdr3_nt: TGTGCCTGGAGTAGGGTAGGAGCTCAGCCCCAGCATTTT; cdr3_aa: CAWSRVGAQPQHF
clone_size: .; d_call: .; j_call: TRBJ2-3; v_call: TRBV9; cdr3_nt: TGTGCCAGCAGCGTAGGGTCGGGTCTGACGGCAGATACGCAGTATTTT; cdr3_aa: CASSVGSGLTADTQYF
clone_size: .; d_call: .; j_call: TRBJ2-3; v_call: TRBV19; cdr3_nt: TGTGCCAGTAGAGAGACTGGGGTAGCGGATACGCAGTATTTT; cdr3_aa: CASRETGVADTQYF
clone_size: .; d_call: .; j_call: TRBJ1-1; v_call: TRBV18; cdr3_nt: TGTGCCAGCTCACCGGGGGAACAGGTTGAAGCTTTCTTT; cdr3_aa: CASSPGEQVEAFF
clone_size: .; d_call: .; j_call: TRBJ1-6; v_call: TRBV6-4; cdr3_nt: TGTGCCAGCAGTGACGACACTCGGGGTCCCCTCCACTTT; cdr3_aa: CASSDDTRGPLHF
clone_size: .; d_call: TRBD1; j_call: TRBJ1-5; v_call: TRBV19; cdr3_nt: TGTGCCAGCCAGGGGGTTGCTGGGAGCAATCAGCCCCAGCATTTT; cdr3_aa: CASQGVAGSNQPQHF
clone_size: .; d_call: .; j_call: TRBJ1-5; v_call: TRBV7-2; cdr3_nt: TGTGCCAGCAGCTTGGCCACCTATAGCAATCAGCCCCAGCATTTT; cdr3_aa: CASSLATYSNQPQHF
clone_size: .; d_call: .; j_call: TRBJ2-3; v_call: TRBV2; cdr3_nt: TGTGCCAGCAGTGATTTGAGGGATACGCAGTATTTT; cdr3_aa: CASSDLRDTQYF
clone_size: .; d_call: .; j_call: TRBJ1-1; v_call: TRBV19; cdr3_nt: TGTGCCAGTAGTCCGGGACTGAAGAACACTGAAGCTTTCTTT; cdr3_aa: CASSPGLKNTEAFF
clone_size: once; d_call: .; j_call: TRBJ2-4; v_call: TRBV7-9; cdr3_nt: TGTGCCAGCAGCTTTCAAAGCGGAACCAAAAACATTCAGTACTTC; cdr3_aa: CASSFQSGTKNIQYF
clone_size: .; d_call: .; j_call: TRBJ1-3; v_call: TRBV7-6; cdr3_nt: TGTGCCAGCAGCTTAGTGCCCGCGGGGGCGGCGGATGGAAACACCATATATTTT; cdr3_aa: CASSLVPAGAADGNTIYF
clone_size: .; d_call: .; j_call: TRBJ1-4; v_call: TRBV11-2; cdr3_nt: TGTGCCAGCAGCTTTGGGACGGTCGGTAATGAAAAACTGTTTTTT; cdr3_aa: CASSFGTVGNEKLFF
clone_size: .; d_call: .; j_call: TRBJ1-5; v_call: TRBV9; cdr3_nt: TGTGCCAGCAGCGACGGTCATAGCAATCAGCCCCAGCATTTT; cdr3_aa: CASSDGHSNQPQHF
clone_size: .; d_call: .; j_call: TRBJ2-1; v_call: TRBV7-2; cdr3_nt: TGTGCCAGCAGCTTTCGACACCGATCCTCCTACAATGAGCAGTTCTTC; cdr3_aa: CASSFRHRSSYNEQFF
clone_size: .; d_call: .; j_call: TRBJ1-1; v_call: TRBV6-2/TRBV6-3; cdr3_nt: TGTGCCAGCAGTTACTTCGAGCGCGAAGCTTTCTTT; cdr3_aa: CASSYFEREAFF
clone_size: .; d_call: .; j_call: TRBJ1-1; v_call: TRBV4-1; cdr3_nt: TGCGCCAGCAGTAAGGAAGTGTACGGGGACACTGAAGCTTTCTTT; cdr3_aa: CASSKEVYGDTEAFF
clone_size: .; d_call: .; j_call: TRBJ1-1; v_call: TRBV29-1; cdr3_nt: TGCAGCGTCCGGTCGTACACTGAAGCTTTCTTT; cdr3_aa: CSVRSYTEAFF
clone_size: once; d_call: .; j_call: TRBJ1-2; v_call: TRBV27; cdr3_nt: TGTGCCAGCAGTCCCCTTGGGGGGATCTATGGCTACACCTTC; cdr3_aa: CASSPLGGIYGYTF
clone_size: .; d_call: .; j_call: TRBJ1-4; v_call: TRBV19; cdr3_nt: TGTGCCAGTAGTATAGCGGACGGAGGGTCTAATGAAAAACTGTTTTTT; cdr3_aa: CASSIADGGSNEKLFF
clone_size: .; d_call: .; j_call: TRBJ1-4; v_call: TRBV29-1; cdr3_nt: TGCAGCGTTGAAGATCGAGAAAAACTGTTTTTT; cdr3_aa: CSVEDREKLFF
clone_size: .; d_call: .; j_call: TRBJ1-3; v_call: TRBV14; cdr3_nt: TGTGCCAGCAGCCGTGTCTGGGATGGAAACACCATATATTTT; cdr3_aa: CASSRVWDGNTIYF
clone_size: .; d_call: .; j_call: TRBJ2-7; v_call: TRBV7-9; cdr3_nt: TGTGCCAGCAGCTTCGAATCCTACGAGCAGTACTTC; cdr3_aa: CASSFESYEQYF
clone_size: .; d_call: .; j_call: TRBJ1-2; v_call: TRBV5-1; cdr3_nt: TGCGCCAGCAGCTTGGGGTCTGCTAACTATGGCTACACCTTC; cdr3_aa: CASSLGSANYGYTF
clone_size: .; d_call: .; j_call: TRBJ1-2; v_call: TRBV18; cdr3_nt: TGTGCCAGCTCAATAACAGCCCTATATGGCTACACCTTC; cdr3_aa: CASSITALYGYTF
clone_size: .; d_call: .; j_call: TRBJ2-1; v_call: TRBV29-1; cdr3_nt: TGCAGCGTTGGCTGGGACATTTCCTCCCCTCCGTTCTTC; cdr3_aa: CSVGWDISSPPFF
clone_size: .; d_call: .; j_call: TRBJ1-1; v_call: TRBV11-1; cdr3_nt: TGTGCCAGCAGCCATCTGGGTTTGGGGCGCACTGAAGCTTTCTTT; cdr3_aa: CASSHLGLGRTEAFF
clone_size: .; d_call: .; j_call: TRBJ1-6; v_call: TRBV2; cdr3_nt: TGTGCCAGCAGTAGGGGGTCCCTAGGCGGAGTTGGTTCACCCCTCCACTTT; cdr3_aa: CASSRGSLGGVGSPLHF
clone_size: once; d_call: .; j_call: TRBJ1-6; v_call: TRBV2; cdr3_nt: TGTGCCAGCAGTGACAGTTTGAATTCACCCCTCCACTTT; cdr3_aa: CASSDSLNSPLHF
clone_size: .; d_call: .; j_call: TRBJ2-5; v_call: TRBV5-6; cdr3_nt: TGTGCCAGCAGCTTGGCCCACACAGAAGAGACCCAGTACTTC; cdr3_aa: CASSLAHTEETQYF
clone_size: .; d_call: TRBD1; j_call: TRBJ1-6; v_call: TRBV2; cdr3_nt: TGTGCCACCATCCCGGGACAGGGCTCACCCCTCCACTTT; cdr3_aa: CATIPGQGSPLHF
clone_size: .; d_call: .; j_call: TRBJ2-1; v_call: TRBV6-5; cdr3_nt: TGTGCCAGCAGCTGGGGGGCGCCCTACAATGAGCAGTTCTTC; cdr3_aa: CASSWGAPYNEQFF
clone_size: .; d_call: .; j_call: TRBJ2-7; v_call: TRBV15; cdr3_nt: TGTGCCACCAGCAGAGATATCGGGGTCTACGAGCAGTACTTC; cdr3_aa: CATSRDIGVYEQYF
clone_size: once; d_call: .; j_call: TRBJ1-5; v_call: TRBV11-2; cdr3_nt: TGTGCCAGCAGCCCCGACATCCGGGGAGAACAGCCCCAGCATTTT; cdr3_aa: CASSPDIRGEQPQHF
clone_size: .; d_call: TRBD2; j_call: TRBJ2-3; v_call: TRBV5-6; cdr3_nt: TGTGCCAGCAGCTTGGGGCTAGCGGGAGATACGCAGTATTTT; cdr3_aa: CASSLGLAGDTQYF
clone_size: .; d_call: .; j_call: TRBJ1-5; v_call: TRBV19; cdr3_nt: TGTGCCAGTACCCGGGACCCCCATAGCAATCAGCCCCAGCATTTT; cdr3_aa: CASTRDPHSNQPQHF
clone_size: .; d_call: .; j_call: TRBJ1-4; v_call: TRBV13; cdr3_nt: TGTGCCAGCAGCCCCGGGAGTCTTGGGGAAAAACTGTTTTTT; cdr3_aa: CASSPGSLGEKLFF
clone_size: .; d_call: .; j_call: TRBJ1-2; v_call: TRBV7-2; cdr3_nt: TGTGCCAGCAGTTTGGACCGGATCCTCTATGGCTACACCTTC; cdr3_aa: CASSLDRILYGYTF
clone_size: .; d_call: .; j_call: TRBJ1-4; v_call: TRBV10-3; cdr3_nt: TGTGCCATCAGTGATTCAGGGAATGGTGAAAAACTGTTTTTT; cdr3_aa: CAISDSGNGEKLFF
clone_size: .; d_call: .; j_call: TRBJ2-5; v_call: TRBV10-1; cdr3_nt: TGCGCCAGCAGTGAGTCGTGGTGGGAGACCCAGTACTTC; cdr3_aa: CASSESWWETQYF
clone_size: .; d_call: .; j_call: TRBJ2-3; v_call: TRBV24-1; cdr3_nt: TGTGCCACCAGTGGGACGCAGGGTTCGGATACGCAGTATTTT; cdr3_aa: CATSGTQGSDTQYF
clone_size: .; d_call: TRBD1; j_call: TRBJ1-6; v_call: TRBV4-1; cdr3_nt: TGCGCCAGCAGCCAACCTAGGGACAGGGTGAATTCACCCCTCCACTTT; cdr3_aa: CASSQPRDRVNSPLHF
clone_size: .; d_call: TRBD1; j_call: TRBJ1-4; v_call: TRBV18; cdr3_nt: TGTGCCAGCTCCCAGGGGGGTCTGAATGAAAAACTGTTTTTT; cdr3_aa: CASSQGGLNEKLFF
clone_size: .; d_call: .; j_call: TRBJ2-7; v_call: TRBV3-1/TRBV3-2; cdr3_nt: TGTGCCAGCCCCGGGCAGGAGGCCTACGAGCAGTACTTC; cdr3_aa: CASPGQEAYEQYF
clone_size: .; d_call: .; j_call: TRBJ2-7; v_call: TRBV11-2; cdr3_nt: TGTGCCAGCAGCTTAAGTCCTACAGCTCCCTACGAGCAGTACTTC; cdr3_aa: CASSLSPTAPYEQYF
clone_size: .; d_call: .; j_call: TRBJ2-5; v_call: TRBV4-2; cdr3_nt: TGTGCCAGCAGCCAAGGGGCGGGCCAAGAGACCCAGTACTTC; cdr3_aa: CASSQGAGQETQYF
clone_size: .; d_call: .; j_call: TRBJ1-5; v_call: TRBV10-2; cdr3_nt: TGCGCCAGCAGTGATCACAACAATCAGCCCCAGCATTTT; cdr3_aa: CASSDHNNQPQHF
clone_size: .; d_call: .; j_call: TRBJ2-3; v_call: TRBV5-1; cdr3_nt: TGCGCCAGCACCCCCCTTCCGGGACTTACCACAGATACGCAGTATTTT; cdr3_aa: CASTPLPGLTTDTQYF